Included here is one T cell receptor beta chain sequence, with context. Germline loops: CDR1 LGHDT, CDR2 YNNKEL (reference sequence). This CDR3 contains 14 residues. Deletions cut 4 bases from V and 0 bases from J, with 7 bases between. It was with random hexamers that about 0.45 to 1 ug RNA was reverse transcribed. It was immunoSEQ multiplex PCR that amplified TCR beta CDR3 across 54 Vbeta and 13 Jbeta. TCRdb independently ran MiXCR on the immunoSEQ multiplex PCR reads; one entry per CDR3 protein. The table records about 190,000 distinct CDR3 sequences, around 90% of them present only once. This specimen comes from a study of CD8 T cells in Susac syndrome. Across the study: Roughly eight of the sequenced Susac syndrome patients were in remission, and roughly 6 had active disease. When blood was drawn, the patients with Susac syndrome were therapy-naive, on corticosteroids, or on intravenous immunoglobulin alone.

Material: CD4+ T cells from PBMCs. This chain links TRBV3-1 with TRBJ1-5, with D uncertain. The sequence derives from a human donor with Susac syndrome. DNA of the CDR3: TGTGCCAGCAGCCGGTCGAATAGCAATCAGCCCCAGCATTTT. Its translation: CASSRSNSNQPQHF.